This passage covers 26 T cell receptor beta chains from one sample sequenced in a study of CD8 T cells in Susac syndrome. RNA, at about 0.45 to 1 ug, was reverse transcribed with random hexamers. TCRdb re-called the immunoSEQ multiplex PCR reads through MiXCR, storing one row per CDR3 protein. This sample yields roughly 110,000 distinct CDR3 sequences, of which roughly 94% are seen a single time; around 0.4% belongs to the top ten. Sequencing was performed on CD8+ T cells from PBMCs. The receptors come from a human donor with Susac syndrome.

This sequence joins TRBV15 and TRBJ1-1, with D tentatively TRBD1 (6 bases). Deletions cut 6 bases from V and 2 bases from J, with 19 bases between. From germline, CDR1 is LNHNV and CDR2 YYDKDF (reference sequence). The CDR3 loop spans 16 amino acids. CDR3 DNA: TGTGCCACCAGTCCCGGTGGGGCCAGGGGTAACACTGAAGCTTTCTTT. As protein: CATSPGGARGNTEAFF.

The rearrangement joins TRBV6-2 or TRBV6-3 to TRBJ2-7; TRBD1 is a possible D gene (6 bases). Trimming removed 6 bases at V and 4 bases at J, with 16 bases between. Germline lookup yields CDR1 MNHEY and CDR2 SVGEGT. The CDR3 covers 14 residues. For the CDR3, the DNA is TGTGCCAGCAGGCCACAGGGTGAATTATACGAGCAGTACTTC. Translated: CASRPQGELYEQYF.

This chain connects TRBV11-2 to TRBJ2-7, with 7 bases aligning to TRBD2. Unmatched junction bases numbered 10, after V lost 5 bases and J lost 0 bases. From germline, CDR1 is SGHAT and CDR2 FQNNGV. This CDR3 has 16 amino acids. As DNA, the CDR3 is TGTGCCAGCAGCCAAGAAGCGGGGCTGACCTCCTACGAGCAGTACTTC. As protein: CASSQEAGLTSYEQYF.

V gene TRBV21-1 combines with J gene TRBJ2-7; TRBD1, the table's D call, was not compared with the DNA. TRBV21-1 is deemed a pseudogene. The CDR3 consists of 14 residues. The CDR3 region has the DNA TGTGCCAGCAGCCCAGGACAGGGCCACTACGAGCAGTACTTC. Protein product: CASSPGQGHYEQYF.

This sequence joins TRBV5-6 and TRBJ2-7, with D unclear. Germline V gene data show CDR1 as SGHDT and CDR2 as YYEEEE. This CDR3 has 13 amino acids. V was cut by 1 base and J by 4 bases, with 9 bases left in between. The CDR3 nucleotides read TGTGCCAGCAGCTTGCAGGACCCTTACGAGCAGTACTTC. This translates into CASSLQDPYEQYF.

This chain links TRBV5-1 with TRBJ2-5; 9 bases match TRBD2. After removal of 3 bases from V and 1 base from J, the junction contained 4 bases not matched to a gene. The CDR3 contains 15 residues. Germline loops: CDR1 SGHRS, CDR2 YFSETQ. CDR3 protein: CASSSGGGAQETQYF. The CDR3 DNA follows: TGCGCCAGCAGCTCGGGCGGGGGGGCCCAAGAGACCCAGTACTTC.

The chain uses TRBV20-1 and TRBJ2-7; TRBD2 is a possible D gene (5 bases). The germline gives CDR1 DFQATT, CDR2 SNEGSKA (reference sequence). Trimming took 0 bases from V and 6 from J, leaving 9 bases between them. The CDR3 has 12 amino acids. The DNA for the CDR3 is TGCAGTGCTAGAGATGGAGGACTCGAGCAGTACTTC. This gives the protein CSARDGGLEQYF.

The chain links TRBV9 to TRBJ1-5, with 7 bases fitting TRBD1. The trim removed 5 bases at V and 1 base at J, leaving 3 bases unmatched. The CDR3 runs to 14 residues. Germline V gene sequence: CDR1 SGDLS, CDR2 YYNGEE. In DNA, the CDR3 is TGTGCCAGCAGTCAGACAGGGAGCAATCAGCCCCAGCATTTT. Translating gives CASSQTGSNQPQHF.

The V gene is TRBV12-3 or TRBV12-4, the J gene TRBJ2-5; TRBD2 matches 12 bases. The CDR3 spans 19 residues. Trimming at V came to 0 bases and at J to 2 bases, leaving 10 bases not matched to a gene. CDR3 sequence (DNA): TGTGCCAGCAGTTTAGCGCGGCAGTCAGGGACTAGCGGGCAAGAGACCCAGTACTTC. Its translation is CASSLARQSGTSGQETQYF.

This chain's CDR3 is CASSYSGGWSTDTQYF. The DNA of the CDR3 is TGTGCCAGCAGTTACTCGGGGGGTTGGAGCACAGATACGCAGTATTTT. The chain recombines TRBV6-5 with TRBJ2-3; TRBD2 is a possible D gene (6 bases). This CDR3 comprises 16 residues. Germline V gene sequence: CDR1 MNHEY, CDR2 SVGAGI. V lost 0 bases to trimming and J lost 0 bases, with 10 bases between them.

The chain links TRBV20-1 to TRBJ2-7; D may be TRBD1 (5 bases). Germline assignment: CDR1 DFQATT and CDR2 SNEGSKA (reference sequence). The CDR3 is 14 residues long. V dropped 3 bases and J dropped 3 bases, with 15 bases sitting between them. The CDR3 sequence is CSARSGREFYEQYF. CDR3 in DNA: TGCAGTGCTAGGTCGGGCAGGGAATTCTACGAGCAGTACTTC.

V gene TRBV18 combines with J gene TRBJ2-3; possibly TRBD2 for D (5 bases). V lost 0 bases and J lost 0, with 7 bases in between. This CDR3 has 15 amino acids. CDR1 is KGHSH, CDR2 LQKENI, per germline. The CDR3 is CASSPPPGSTDTQYF. The CDR3 DNA is TGTGCCAGCTCACCACCGCCGGGAAGCACAGATACGCAGTATTTT.

The chain is built from TRBV4-2 and TRBJ2-2; TRBD1 matches at 7 bases. The CDR3 runs 17 residues. The germline gives CDR1 LGHNA, CDR2 YNFKEQ. V lost 3 bases and J lost 1; bases outside the gene matches: 8. CDR3 nucleotide sequence: TGTGCCAGCAGCCACCCCGGGACAGTATTGAACACCGGGGAGCTGTTTTTT. Translating gives CASSHPGTVLNTGELFF.

The J gene is TRBJ1-5, the V gene TRBV9; D uncertain. V was clipped by 2 bases and J by 0 bases, with 24 bases between them. CDR1 is SGDLS and CDR2 is YYNGEE in the germline V gene. The CDR3 is made up of 20 amino acids. The DNA for the CDR3 is TGTGCCAGCAGCGTTCCCCGGTTGGAGGCCCCGCTTTATAGCAATCAGCCCCAGCATTTT. Amino acid sequence: CASSVPRLEAPLYSNQPQHF.

The rearrangement uses TRBV7-3 and TRBJ2-3, with D possibly being TRBD1 or TRBD2 (5 bases each). Deletions cut 2 bases from V and 6 bases from J, with 15 bases between. From germline, CDR1 is SGHTA and CDR2 FQGTGA. The CDR3 sequence is 15 residues long. The CDR3 nucleotides read TGTGCCAGCAGCTTATCCCCTTTGGGGGACGATACGCAGTATTTT. This translates into CASSLSPLGDDTQYF. The variable domain in full, completed from reference TRBV7-3 and TRBJ2-3, reads GAGVSQTPSNKVTEKGKYVELRCDPISGHTALYWYRQSLGQGPEFLIYFQGTGAADDSGLPNDRFFAVRPEGSVSTLKIQRTERGDSAVYLCASSLSPLGDDTQYFGPGTRLTVL.

The J gene is TRBJ2-5, the V gene TRBV5-1; D may be TRBD2 (7 bases). The germline V and J ends were trimmed by 0 bases and 4 bases, with 13 bases remaining between them. Germline loops: CDR1 SGHRS, CDR2 YFSETQ. This CDR3 comprises 15 residues. The CDR3 DNA reads TGCGCCAGCAGCTTGGAGGGGGGGACCTTAGAGACCCAGTACTTC. It translates to CASSLEGGTLETQYF.

The chain uses TRBV20-1 and TRBJ1-6; tentative D call: TRBD1 (6 bases). Trimming took off 0 bases at V and 0 bases at J, with 12 bases between the two ends. The CDR3 has 17 amino acids. The V gene's germline CDR1 is DFQATT and CDR2 SNEGSKA (reference sequence). In DNA, the CDR3 is TGCAGTGCTAGAGACAGGGGCTCCCTCTCCTATAATTCACCCCTCCACTTT. Its protein product is CSARDRGSLSYNSPLHF.

The chain joins TRBV12-3 or TRBV12-4 to TRBJ2-5; possibly TRBD1 for D (6 bases). This CDR3 region has 12 residues. V lost 9 bases, J lost 4 bases, and 12 bases lay in between. The CDR3 bases are TGTGCCAGTGGGGGCTCCGGAGAGACCCAGTACTTC. This sequence encodes CASGGSGETQYF.

The J gene is TRBJ2-5, the V gene TRBV7-9, with D tentatively TRBD1 (6 bases). Germline values: CDR1 SEHNR, CDR2 FQNEAQ (reference sequence). The CDR3 length is 16 residues. V was cut by 1 base and J by 5 bases, with 17 bases left in between. This CDR3 reads CASSLDGGPTRETQYF. DNA for the CDR3: TGTGCCAGCAGCTTAGATGGGGGCCCCACCCGGGAGACCCAGTACTTC.

The rearrangement uses TRBV5-1 and TRBJ2-3, with 8 bases matching TRBD2. Germline values: CDR1 SGHRS, CDR2 YFSETQ. The CDR3 sequence is 15 residues long. The V gene end was trimmed by 1 base and the J gene end by 1 base; junction bases not matched to a gene: 2. The CDR3 DNA follows: TGCGCCAGCAGCTTGTCGACTAGCGGCACAGATACGCAGTATTTT. Amino acid sequence: CASSLSTSGTDTQYF.

The rearrangement joins TRBV29-1 to TRBJ1-3; D is possibly TRBD1 (5 bases). This CDR3 has 15 residues. The germline V and J ends were trimmed by 4 bases and 1 base, with 14 bases remaining between them. The germline V gene has CDR1 SQVTM and CDR2 ANQGSEA. The CDR3 is CSVVSSGASGNTIYF. Here the CDR3 DNA reads TGCAGCGTTGTTTCCAGCGGGGCGTCTGGAAACACCATATATTTT.

The V call is TRBV6-5, the J call TRBJ2-7, with 10 bases fitting TRBD2. Per germline, CDR1 MNHEY and CDR2 SVGAGI. With V trimmed by 0 bases and J by 3 bases, 5 bases remained unmatched. The CDR3 has 16 residues. The CDR3 region is CASSYSRAGGGYEQYF. Written as DNA, the CDR3 is TGTGCCAGCAGTTACTCGCGAGCGGGGGGGGGCTACGAGCAGTACTTC.

The gene calls are TRBV6-4 and TRBJ2-1; TRBD2 matches at 12 bases. The CDR3 extends over 15 amino acids. Looked up from germline, CDR1 is MRHNA and CDR2 is SNTAGT. The J segment lost 6 bases and the V segment lost 4 bases, leaving 4 bases of the junction unmatched. CDR3 coding DNA: TGTGCCAGCAGTGCTTCGACTAGCGGGGGCAATGAGCAGTTCTTC. Its translation: CASSASTSGGNEQFF.

V and J are TRBV14 and TRBJ2-1, with 9 bases that match TRBD1. CDR1 is SGHDN, CDR2 FVKESK, per germline. This CDR3 region has 18 residues. V lost 3 bases and J lost 0; bases outside the gene matches: 9. CDR3 nucleotides: TGTGCCAGCAGCCAGCCGGGACAGGGATTCTACTCCTACAATGAGCAGTTCTTC. It encodes CASSQPGQGFYSYNEQFF.

The rearrangement links TRBV4-1 to TRBJ2-7, with 7 bases aligning to TRBD2. With V trimmed by 3 bases and J by 0 bases, 11 bases remained unmatched. Germline V gives CDR1 MGHRA, CDR2 YSYEKL. This CDR3 has 17 amino acids. The CDR3 protein is CASSQQAAGGSSYEQYF. Written as DNA, the CDR3 is TGCGCCAGCAGCCAGCAGGCGGCCGGGGGGAGCTCCTACGAGCAGTACTTC.

The genes are TRBV9 and TRBJ2-2; TRBD2 aligns across 7 bases. Germline V gene lookup returns CDR1 SGDLS and CDR2 YYNGEE. The length of the CDR3 is 15 residues. Trimming took 0 bases from V and 4 from J; bases not matched to a gene: 3. For the CDR3, the DNA is TGTGCCAGCAGCGTAGCGGGGGGTTCCACCGGGGAGCTGTTTTTT. Translated, it gives CASSVAGGSTGELFF.